The TCR beta chain under discussion was sequenced for a study of blood T cell repertoires in COVID-19. The overall study: The analysed material was cDNA or gDNA that came from T cells, B-cell-depleted T cells, or PBMCs.

Trimming shortened V by 5 bases and J by 8 bases, and 18 bases separated the two germline ends. Germline V gene lookup returns CDR1 MNHEY and CDR2 SVGAGI. The CDR3 sequence is 15 residues long. Residents of about two dozen US areas, aged roughly 18 to 89 years, made up the participants. The study counted Cohort 3 donors as recovered given two negative PCRs, clearance, or symptom resolution. Here immunoSEQ multiplex PCR was the method, and the copy in TCRdb shows in-frame clones only, minus some. The table shows 150,000 to 200,000 clones, with approximately 80% occurring only once. The specimen sequenced was PBMCs or T cells enriched from blood (not recorded which). The TCR was taken from a man between 45 and 60 years old who had recovered from COVID-19. This chain links TRBV6-5 with TRBJ1-4; D is perhaps TRBD1 (6 bases). Here the CDR3 DNA reads TGTGCCAGCAGTCGCATTTCTCCGACAGGCGAAAAACTGTTTTTT. Translation: CASSRISPTGEKLFF.